These 24 T cell receptor beta chains came from one sample sequenced in a study of T-cell memory formation after mild COVID-19. TCRdb reprocessed the 5' RACE reads with MiXCR, giving one entry per CDR3 protein. The sample shows roughly 350,000 distinct CDR3 sequences, approximately 27% of them seen only once. The sequenced material came from PBMCs or a T cell subset sorted from them (not recorded which). The receptors stem from an adult woman who had mild COVID-19 (a few samples of this study predate the infection). Cell type and time point are not known.

This chain uses TRBV12-3 or TRBV12-4 with TRBJ1-1, with D perhaps matching TRBD1 (5 bases). Trimming shortened V by 0 bases and J by 3 bases, and 8 bases separated the two germline ends. The CDR3 runs 14 residues. The CDR3 nucleotides are TGTGCCAGCAGTTTAGCTGGGACGGACACTGAAGCTTTCTTT. Its protein product is CASSLAGTDTEAFF.

The CDR3 coding sequence is TGTGCCAGCAGTTTCTCGGTAACTGAAGCTTTCTTT. It specifies CASSFSVTEAFF. The chain carries TRBV12-3 or TRBV12-4 and TRBJ1-1; D gene uncertain. Trimming removed 3 bases from V and 5 bases from J, with 7 bases in between. The CDR3 loop spans 12 amino acids.

This clonotype showed up just a few times. The J gene is TRBJ2-1, the V gene TRBV5-1, with a possible D match to TRBD2 (6 bases). Trimming pared 5 bases from V and 9 bases from J, leaving 18 bases between. Germline CDR1 SGHRS, CDR2 YFSETQ. This CDR3 contains 14 residues. CDR3 DNA: TGCGCCAGCAGGTCCCGGGGGAGCCTTGGTGAGCAGTTCTTC. This encodes CASRSRGSLGEQFF. Combining the CDR3 with reference TRBV5-1 and TRBJ2-1 gives the whole variable domain KAGVTQTPRYLIKTRGQQVTLSCSPISGHRSVSWYQQTPGQGLQFLFEYFSETQRNKGNFPGRFSGRQFSNSRSEMNVSTLELGDSALYLCASRSRGSLGEQFFGPGTRLTVL.

This chain connects TRBV13 to TRBJ2-7, with 10 bases that match TRBD2. This CDR3 contains 13 residues. After removal of 5 bases from V and 7 bases from J, the junction contained 5 bases not matched to a gene. Germline-derived CDR1 and CDR2 are PRHDT and FYEKMQ (reference sequence). CDR3 sequence reads: CASSQRLAGEQYF. The CDR3 DNA reads as TGTGCCAGCAGCCAGAGACTAGCGGGTGAGCAGTACTTC. The complete variable domain, with remaining parts taken from reference TRBV13 and TRBJ2-7, reads AAGVIQSPRHLIKEKRETATLKCYPIPRHDTVYWYQQGPGQDPQFLISFYEKMQSDKGSIPDRFSAQQFSDYHSELNMSSLELGDSALYFCASSQRLAGEQYFGPGTRLTVT.

This chain uses TRBV29-1 with TRBJ1-3; D is undetermined. The CDR3 consists of 13 residues. The germline V and J ends were trimmed by 4 bases and 0 bases, with 7 bases remaining between them. CDR1 SQVTM and CDR2 ANQGSEA come from the germline V gene. The CDR3 loop reads CSVGGSSGNTIYF. CDR3 coding DNA: TGCAGCGTTGGAGGCTCCTCTGGAAACACCATATATTTT. The full variable domain, in which reference TRBV29-1 and TRBJ1-3 provide the parts outside the CDR3, is SAVISQKPSRDICQRGTSLTIQCQVDSQVTMMFWYRQQPGQSLTLIATANQGSEATYESGFVIDKFPISRPNLTFSTLTVSNMSPEDSSIYLCSVGGSSGNTIYFGEGSWLTVV.

This clonotype was seen a handful of times. The V call is TRBV27, the J call TRBJ1-2; 11 bases align to TRBD1. Per germline, CDR1 MNHEY and CDR2 SMNVEV (reference sequence). The CDR3 has 15 amino acids. With V trimmed by 6 bases and J by 4 bases, 7 bases remained unmatched. Here the CDR3 DNA reads TGTGCCAGCAGCCGAGGGACAGGGGGAGCCTATGGCTACACCTTC. Translation gives CASSRGTGGAYGYTF.

The V call is TRBV9, the J call TRBJ2-1; unclear D gene. This CDR3 is 11 amino acids long. The germline V gene has CDR1 SGDLS and CDR2 YYNGEE. The V end lost 3 bases, the J end lost 7 bases, and 5 bases lay between the germline ends. Written as DNA, the CDR3 is TGTGCCAGCAGCGGAACTAATGAGCAGTTCTTC. It yields the protein CASSGTNEQFF.

This clonotype was seen more than once but under ten times. The rearrangement joins TRBV29-1 to TRBJ2-1, with D possibly being TRBD1 or TRBD2 (5 bases each). This CDR3 has 12 residues. Trimming took off 3 bases at V and 9 bases at J, with 12 bases between the two ends. Germline lookup yields CDR1 SQVTM and CDR2 ANQGSEA. The CDR3 is CSVEGEPAEQFF. CDR3 nucleotide sequence: TGCAGCGTTGAGGGGGAACCGGCTGAGCAGTTCTTC.

The gene calls are TRBV3-1 and TRBJ1-1; 7 positions match TRBD1. The CDR3 is 16 residues long. With 1 base clipped from V and 3 bases from J, the junction kept 8 bases outside the gene matches. The germline V gene has CDR1 LGHDT and CDR2 YNNKEL (reference sequence). The CDR3 bases are TGTGCCAGCAGCCAAGCCAGAGTGCAGGGGGACACTGAAGCTTTCTTT. Encoded protein: CASSQARVQGDTEAFF.

The chain has TRBV18 and TRBJ1-2; 10 bases line up with TRBD1. The CDR3 sequence is 12 residues long. V shed 8 bases and J 7 bases; nucleotides not matched to a gene: 4. Germline-derived CDR1 and CDR2 are KGHSH and LQKENI. The chain's CDR3 is CASLRTGGGYTF. The DNA of the CDR3 is TGTGCCAGCCTACGGACAGGGGGTGGCTACACCTTC.

V is TRBV6-6 and J is TRBJ1-5; tentative D call: TRBD1 (5 bases). V was clipped by 4 bases and J by 10 bases, with 17 bases between them. This CDR3 contains 14 residues. CDR1 and CDR2 (germline): MNHNY, SVGAGI (reference sequence). CDR3 region: CASSSGRGIIPQHF. CDR3 in DNA: TGTGCCAGCAGTTCGGGGCGGGGGATCATACCCCAGCATTTT.

This clonotype was seen a few times. The chain joins TRBV6-2 or TRBV6-3 to TRBJ2-4; 8 bases are shared with TRBD2. The germline CDR1 and CDR2 sequences are MNHEY and SVGEGT. The CDR3 has 17 residues. Unmatched junction bases numbered 14, after V lost 5 bases and J lost 5 bases. CDR3: CASSPGGQSHLQNIQYF. The CDR3 DNA follows: TGTGCCAGCAGTCCGGGGGGGCAGAGCCACCTACAAAACATTCAGTACTTC.

The V and J genes are TRBV29-1 and TRBJ2-4; TRBD1 or TRBD2 may be the D gene (5 bases each). The V end lost 2 bases, the J end lost 7 bases, and 12 bases lay between the germline ends. Germline CDR1 is SQVTM and CDR2 is ANQGSEA. The CDR3 extends over 13 amino acids. CDR3 bases: TGCAGCGTTGAACCGGGGCTCGGGAACATTCAGTACTTC. It codes for CSVEPGLGNIQYF.

This clonotype has just a few counts. The chain has TRBV5-6 and TRBJ1-3; TRBD1 agrees at 7 bases. Germline CDR1 is SGHDT and CDR2 is YYEEEE. V was pared by 3 bases and J by 0 bases, with 6 bases of the junction left unmatched. The CDR3 covers 16 residues. In DNA form, the CDR3 reads TGTGCCAGCAGCTCGGGGGACAGTTACTCTGGAAACACCATATATTTT. The encoded protein is CASSSGDSYSGNTIYF.

This clonotype has a handful of counts. This chain joins TRBV7-3 and TRBJ2-2; tentative D call: TRBD1 (5 bases). The CDR3 is 13 residues long. V was cut by 0 bases and J by 7 bases, with 6 bases left in between. Germline CDR1 and CDR2: SGHTA and FQGTGA. CDR3 bases: TGTGCCAGCAGCTTAACTCAGGGCGGGGAGCTGTTTTTT. Amino acid sequence: CASSLTQGGELFF.

This chain uses TRBV20-1 with TRBJ2-1; no firm D call. This CDR3 has 15 residues. Trimming took 2 bases from V and 0 from J, leaving 11 bases between them. Germline CDR1 DFQATT, CDR2 SNEGSKA (reference sequence). For the CDR3, the DNA is TGCAGTGCTAGATCCACTGAAAGCTCCTACAATGAGCAGTTCTTC. Amino acids: CSARSTESSYNEQFF.

This rearrangement joins TRBV7-2 to TRBJ2-7; D ambiguous. This CDR3 is built from 12 residues. V gave up 1 base and J gave up 9 bases, with 10 bases separating them. CDR1 and CDR2 (germline): SGHTA, FQGNSA. CDR3 region: CASSLGLVGQYF. CDR3 in DNA: TGTGCCAGCAGCTTAGGGTTGGTGGGGCAGTACTTC.

In its sample, this clonotype was seen a few times. The chain uses TRBV9 and TRBJ1-1, with D unresolved. Trimming took off 0 bases at V and 8 bases at J, with 8 bases between the two ends. From germline, CDR1 is SGDLS and CDR2 YYNGEE. The CDR3 has 12 amino acids. For the CDR3, the DNA is TGTGCCAGCAGCGTAGCTGGTGGCGAAGCTTTCTTT. Translating gives CASSVAGGEAFF.

This clonotype turned up a few times. As DNA, the CDR3 is TGTGCCAGCATCTTGATCCCGAACACTGAAGCTTTCTTT. Its translation: CASILIPNTEAFF. The genes are TRBV12-3 or TRBV12-4 and TRBJ1-1, with D unresolved. V lost 7 bases to trimming and J lost 1 base, with 10 bases between them. This CDR3 has 13 amino acids.

V gene TRBV5-1 combines with J gene TRBJ1-1, with D hard to call. Germline CDR1 is SGHRS and CDR2 is YFSETQ. The length of the CDR3 is 13 residues. Trimming took 0 bases from V and 4 from J, leaving 7 bases between them. CDR3 nucleotides: TGCGCCAGCAGCTTGGCCGTAGGCACTGAAGCTTTCTTT. Translated: CASSLAVGTEAFF.

V and J are TRBV20-1 and TRBJ2-1, with TRBD2 matching 11 bases. CDR1 is DFQATT, CDR2 SNEGSKA, per germline (reference sequence). Trimming removed 3 bases from V and 1 base from J; junction bases left unmatched: 17. CDR3 size: 20 residues. The CDR3 region is CSARERYSGRAFGSYNEQFF. As DNA, the CDR3 is TGCAGTGCTAGGGAACGTTATAGCGGGAGGGCCTTTGGGTCCTACAATGAGCAGTTCTTC.

This clonotype occurred once. The V gene is TRBV3-1, the J gene TRBJ2-3; D is uncertain. The CDR3 runs 15 residues. Germline lookup yields CDR1 LGHDT and CDR2 YNNKEL (reference sequence). Trimming pared 0 bases from V and 6 bases from J, leaving 13 bases between. The CDR3 sequence: CASSQDPVRTDTQYF. The CDR3 DNA is TGTGCCAGCAGCCAAGACCCCGTTAGAACGGATACGCAGTATTTT.

This clonotype came up a few times. The chain is built from TRBV20-1 and TRBJ1-2; unclear D gene. This CDR3 has 14 amino acids. The V end was cut by 6 bases, the J end by 2 bases, with 16 bases between. Germline CDR1 reads DFQATT; CDR2 reads SNEGSKA (reference sequence). The CDR3: CSAEAVGLNYGYTF. CDR3 coding DNA: TGCAGTGCCGAGGCAGTTGGGTTGAACTATGGCTACACCTTC.

This chain uses TRBV24-1 with TRBJ2-5; 10 nucleotides agree with TRBD1. The V segment lost 1 base and the J segment 2 bases; nucleotides outside the gene matches: 9. Germline CDR1 reads KGHDR; CDR2 reads SFDVKD. There are 18 residues in the CDR3. CDR3 nucleotide sequence: TGTGCCACCAGTGATTTACGCGGGACAGGGGACCCTCAAGAGACCCAGTACTTC. It codes for CATSDLRGTGDPQETQYF.